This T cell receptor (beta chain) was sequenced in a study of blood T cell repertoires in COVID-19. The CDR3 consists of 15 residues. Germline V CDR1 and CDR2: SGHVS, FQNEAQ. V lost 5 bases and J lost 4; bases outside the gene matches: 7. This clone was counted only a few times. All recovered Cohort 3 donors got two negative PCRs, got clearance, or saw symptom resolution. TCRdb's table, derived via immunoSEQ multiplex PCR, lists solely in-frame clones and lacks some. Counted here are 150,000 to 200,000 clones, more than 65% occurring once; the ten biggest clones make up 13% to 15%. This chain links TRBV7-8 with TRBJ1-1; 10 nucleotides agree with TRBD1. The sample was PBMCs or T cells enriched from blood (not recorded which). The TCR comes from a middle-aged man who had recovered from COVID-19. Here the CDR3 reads CASSGRQGAPTEAFF. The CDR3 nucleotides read TGTGCCAGCAGCGGAAGACAGGGGGCGCCCACTGAAGCTTTCTTT.